Listed here are 27 T cell receptor beta chains from one sample, sequenced in a study of T cell repertoires in cytomegalovirus infection (dated 2019 in TCRdb). The sequencing machine was an Illumina HiSeq 1500. TCRdb applied fastp at Q25 and MiXCR to the public reads, then kept only in-frame beta chains. CDR3 protein duplicates are merged, each entry listing the most common genes and DNA. This sample has 200,000 to 250,000 distinct CDR3 sequences in its table, and 22% of those were observed once. The ten largest clones add up to over 15% of the sample. The sequenced material came from CD8+ T cells from PBMCs. These receptors all come from a human donor in good health (CMV status not recorded). Some clones in this sample may be carry-over from other donors' samples.

This clonotype is a singleton in its sample. The chain employs TRBV29-1 and TRBJ2-2, with TRBD2 matching over 7 bases. Germline trimming cut 5 bases from V and 5 bases from J; bases unmatched to any gene: 5. Per the germline V gene, CDR1 is SQVTM and CDR2 is ANQGSEA. The CDR3 totals 13 residues. CDR3 bases: TGCAGCGTTAGGAACGGGAGGACCGGGGAGCTGTTTTTT. Translation gives CSVRNGRTGELFF.

This clonotype showed up many times. The chain employs TRBV7-2 and TRBJ2-2; D is perhaps TRBD2 (6 bases). The CDR3 sequence is 17 residues long. Trimming took off 1 base at V and 5 bases at J, with 17 bases between the two ends. Per germline, CDR1 SGHTA and CDR2 FQGNSA. CDR3 coding DNA: TGTGCCAGCAGCTTAGAACGGGGAGGCCCTTTGACCGGGGAGCTGTTTTTT. Its translation: CASSLERGGPLTGELFF.

The chain has TRBV29-1 and TRBJ2-1; 7 nucleotides agree with TRBD2. The junction had 12 bases not matched to a gene; V was cut back by 8 bases and J by 8 bases. Germline V gene lookup returns CDR1 SQVTM and CDR2 ANQGSEA. The CDR3 runs 13 residues. DNA of the CDR3: TGCAGCCCCTCTGGGACGGGGGGTGATGAGCAGTTCTTC. Amino acid sequence: CSPSGTGGDEQFF.

In nucleotides, the CDR3 is TGCGCCAGCAGCTTGTACCGAAACAATGAGCAGTTCTTC. It encodes CASSLYRNNEQFF. The rearrangement links TRBV5-1 to TRBJ2-1; no clear D gene. V lost 1 base, J lost 5 bases, and 7 bases lay in between. The CDR3 spans 13 residues. CDR1 is SGHRS, CDR2 YFSETQ, per germline.

This clonotype turned up a few times. This rearrangement joins TRBV20-1 to TRBJ1-1; D gene ambiguous. The CDR3 is made up of 16 amino acids. V shed 3 bases and J shed 0 bases, with 17 bases lying between them. Germline lookup yields CDR1 DFQATT and CDR2 SNEGSKA (reference sequence). The CDR3 nucleotides are TGCAGTGCTAGTGGTAGAACAGCCTCCCTGAACACTGAAGCTTTCTTT. This encodes CSASGRTASLNTEAFF.

The rearrangement links TRBV28 to TRBJ2-5; tentatively, D is TRBD2 (6 bases). Looked up from germline, CDR1 is MDHEN and CDR2 is SYDVKM. V shed 4 bases and J shed 1 base, with 13 bases lying between them. This CDR3 is 15 amino acids long. The CDR3 bases are TGTGCCAGCAGTTGGGGGGACTCCCTCCAAGAGACCCAGTACTTC. Its translation: CASSWGDSLQETQYF.

The V gene is TRBV7-8, the J gene TRBJ1-5; 7 bases are a match to TRBD1. J gave up 4 bases and V 1 base, and 4 bases lay outside the gene matches. The CDR3 length is 15 residues. Germline V gene lookup returns CDR1 SGHVS and CDR2 FQNEAQ. CDR3 sequence (DNA): TGTGCCAGCAGCTTAGTGGGACAGTTAAATCAGCCCCAGCATTTT. Translation gives CASSLVGQLNQPQHF.

This clonotype was detected only a few times. The chain combines TRBV5-4 with TRBJ2-5, with D uncertain. CDR1 is SGHNT, CDR2 YYREEE, per germline (reference sequence). This CDR3 has 13 residues. V was cut by 0 bases and J by 2 bases, with 5 bases left in between. CDR3: CASSLVQQETQYF. The CDR3 DNA sequence: TGTGCCAGCAGCTTGGTCCAGCAAGAGACCCAGTACTTC.

This clonotype appeared a few times. This chain uses TRBV20-1 with TRBJ2-3; tentatively, D is TRBD2 (6 bases). Germline loops: CDR1 DFQATT, CDR2 SNEGSKA (reference sequence). CDR3 length: 14 residues. Trimming took off 3 bases at V and 2 bases at J, with 12 bases between the two ends. DNA for the CDR3: TGCAGTGCTAGGGCTAGCGTGATCACAGATACGCAGTATTTT. It is translated as CSARASVITDTQYF.

This chain uses TRBV18 with TRBJ1-1; D is possibly TRBD1 (6 bases). The V end lost 6 bases, the J end lost 1 base, and 9 bases lay between the germline ends. CDR1 and CDR2 (germline): KGHSH, LQKENI. The CDR3 contains 13 residues. The CDR3, as DNA: TGTGCCAGCTCGACAGGCGAGAACACTGAAGCTTTCTTT. Encoded protein: CASSTGENTEAFF.

CDR3 nucleotide sequence: TGTGCCAGCAGTGAAAGGTTTAAGGTTCGCCTGTTCTTC. It codes for CASSERFKVRLFF. The chain joins TRBV25-1 to TRBJ2-1, with D unclear. Trimming pared 2 bases from V and 15 bases from J, leaving 17 bases between. The CDR3 is 13 residues long. Germline V gene sequence: CDR1 MGHDK, CDR2 SYGVNS.

CDR3 in DNA: TGTGCCAGCAGTGAAGGAAGGATCAACCAGAATGAGCAGTTCTTC. Its protein is CASSEGRINQNEQFF. V usage is TRBV2 and J usage is TRBJ2-1, with D unclear. Germline lookup yields CDR1 SNHLY and CDR2 FYNNEI. Trimming removed 1 base from V and 7 bases from J, with 14 bases in between. This CDR3 spans 15 amino acids.

This chain links TRBV4-1 with TRBJ1-5; D is undetermined. Per the germline V gene, CDR1 is MGHRA and CDR2 is YSYEKL. The V gene lost 0 bases and the J gene lost 0 bases, with 6 bases spanning the gap. The CDR3 is 15 amino acids. This CDR3 is CASSQEVLSNQPQHF. DNA for the CDR3: TGCGCCAGCAGCCAAGAAGTCCTTAGCAATCAGCCCCAGCATTTT.

This chain uses TRBV11-2 with TRBJ2-5, with D perhaps matching TRBD1 or TRBD2 (5 bases each). Germline assignment: CDR1 SGHAT and CDR2 FQNNGV. CDR3 length: 17 residues. The ends were cut back, 2 bases at V and 0 bases at J, with 16 bases in the middle. The CDR3 is CASSLRVGASYQETQYF. The CDR3 DNA is TGTGCCAGCAGCTTAAGGGTCGGGGCTAGCTACCAAGAGACCCAGTACTTC. Supplemented by reference TRBV11-2 and TRBJ2-5, the full variable domain reads EAGVAQSPRYKIIEKRQSVAFWCNPISGHATLYWYQQILGQGPKLLIQFQNNGVVDDSQLPKDRFSAERLKGVDSTLKIQPAKLEDSAVYLCASSLRVGASYQETQYFGPGTRLLVL.

In DNA form, the CDR3 reads TGTGCCAGCAGTTTAATGCAGCGGGGGCACCACGAGCAGTACTTC. Amino acid sequence: CASSLMQRGHHEQYF. The chain employs TRBV27 and TRBJ2-7; 8 nucleotides agree with TRBD2. The germline V gene has CDR1 MNHEY and CDR2 SMNVEV (reference sequence). The CDR3 consists of 15 residues. With 2 bases clipped from V and 5 bases from J, the junction kept 8 bases outside the gene matches.

V gene TRBV2 combines with J gene TRBJ1-1; D not resolved. V was trimmed by 4 bases and J by 0 bases, leaving 15 bases between them. The V gene's germline CDR1 is SNHLY and CDR2 FYNNEI. The CDR3 has 16 amino acids. CDR3 protein: CASSGDTSWMNTEAFF. For the CDR3, the DNA is TGTGCCAGCAGTGGTGACACCTCGTGGATGAACACTGAAGCTTTCTTT.

This sequence joins TRBV19 and TRBJ2-1, with TRBD1 matching 9 bases. In germline, CDR1 is LNHDA, CDR2 SQIVND (reference sequence). The CDR3 is 15 amino acids. Losses at the gene ends were 2 bases for V and 4 bases for J; bases not matched to a gene: 3. The CDR3 region is CASSIIQGAYNEQFF. The CDR3 region has the DNA TGTGCCAGTAGTATAATACAGGGGGCGTACAATGAGCAGTTCTTC.

As to this clonotype: Germline is not matched at one junction end, which may reflect a read error. This chain joins TRBV6-5 and TRBJ1-2; no definite D call. Per germline, CDR1 MNHEY and CDR2 SVGAGI. CDR3 length: 11 residues. The CDR3 DNA reads TGTGCCGGCAGTGGCCCAAACGGCTACACCTTC. It codes for CAGSGPNGYTF.

This chain links TRBV6-6 with TRBJ1-1; tentative D call: TRBD1 (5 bases). The CDR3 sequence is 12 residues long. V was cut by 6 bases and J by 6 bases, with 11 bases left in between. Germline V lookup: CDR1 MNHNY, CDR2 SVGAGI (reference sequence). As DNA, the CDR3 is TGTGCCAGCAGGGGGGGAAAACCTGAAGCTTTCTTT. Amino acid sequence: CASRGGKPEAFF.

Only a few counts were recorded for this clonotype. J is TRBJ1-1 and V is TRBV28; D is uncertain. Germline V CDR1 and CDR2: MDHEN, SYDVKM. The CDR3 runs 13 residues. V was shortened by 1 base and J by 10 bases, with 13 bases between the two germline ends. Here the CDR3 reads CASSLFQREGAFF. The CDR3 coding sequence is TGTGCCAGCAGTTTATTTCAACGGGAGGGAGCTTTCTTT.

The V gene is TRBV29-1, the J gene TRBJ2-5, with TRBD2 matching over 8 bases. The CDR3 has 17 amino acids. Looked up from germline, CDR1 is SQVTM and CDR2 is ANQGSEA. V was pared by 3 bases and J by 7 bases, with 19 bases of the junction left unmatched. The CDR3 nucleotides are TGCAGCGTTGACTCCCCTGGGCGCGGGGGGACCCCACGGACCCAGTACTTC. Residues: CSVDSPGRGGTPRTQYF.

This rearrangement joins TRBV24-1 to TRBJ2-1; D is unclear. CDR1 and CDR2 (germline): KGHDR, SFDVKD. The CDR3 has 14 amino acids. V lost 2 bases to trimming and J lost 5 bases, with 9 bases between them. The CDR3 DNA reads as TGTGCCACCAGTGATTCGGCAGAGAACAATGAGCAGTTCTTC. Protein product: CATSDSAENNEQFF.

This chain links TRBV7-6 with TRBJ2-1; 12 positions match TRBD2. The CDR3 contains 17 residues. Per the germline V gene, CDR1 is SGHVS and CDR2 is FNYEAQ. After removal of 5 bases from V and 2 bases from J, the junction contained 7 bases not matched to a gene. DNA of the CDR3: TGTGCCAGCAGCCTTGGACTAGCGGGGATCCCCTACAATGAGCAGTTCTTC. Encoded protein: CASSLGLAGIPYNEQFF. Looking up the rest from reference TRBV7-6 and TRBJ2-1 gives the full variable domain: GAGVSQSPRYKVTKRGQDVALRCDPISGHVSLYWYRQALGQGPEFLTYFNYEAQQDKSGLPNDRFSAERPEGSISTLTIQRTEQRDSAMYRCASSLGLAGIPYNEQFFGPGTRLTVL.

As to this clonotype: This clone may be a read error of a much larger clone one base away. The chain couples TRBV7-2 to TRBJ2-3, with D perhaps TRBD2 (7 bases). The germline CDR1 and CDR2 sequences are SGHTA and FQGNSA. The CDR3 has 17 residues. V lost 2 bases, J lost 0 bases, and 15 bases lay in between. The CDR3 DNA reads as TGTGCCAGCAGCTTATGGGGAGGGGGGGCGAGCACAGATACGCAGTATTTT. Its protein is CASSLWGGGASTDTQYF.

This clonotype was seen a handful of times. The chain joins TRBV29-1 to TRBJ2-1; D remains unclear. This CDR3 contains 14 residues. V lost 3 bases, J lost 7 bases, and 16 bases lay in between. Germline V gene data show CDR1 as SQVTM and CDR2 as ANQGSEA. The CDR3 nucleotides are TGCAGCGTTGACTCCTGGCGGTTACGGAATGAGCAGTTCTTC. Translating gives CSVDSWRLRNEQFF.

The chain links TRBV27 to TRBJ2-7; TRBD1 aligns across 8 bases. From germline, CDR1 is MNHEY and CDR2 SMNVEV (reference sequence). The V and J ends lost 4 bases and 7 bases, in that order; junction bases with no gene match: 18. The CDR3 has 17 amino acids. This CDR3 is CASSSPRVDRGLDEQYF. The DNA for the CDR3 is TGTGCCAGCAGTTCGCCCAGGGTCGACAGGGGCCTTGATGAGCAGTACTTC.

At least ten counts were recorded for this clonotype. V and J are TRBV7-8 and TRBJ2-1; D is uncertain. Trimming removed 2 bases at V and 2 bases at J, with 10 bases between. The CDR3 sequence is 15 residues long. Per the germline V gene, CDR1 is SGHVS and CDR2 is FQNEAQ. DNA for the CDR3: TGTGCCAGCAGCTTATCACGGCTCGCCTACAATGAGCAGTTCTTC. It codes for CASSLSRLAYNEQFF.